A single sample is the source of the 19 T cell receptor beta chains below, sequenced in a study of T-cell reconstitution after alpha-beta-depleted transplantation in children. Preparation of the TCRbeta library involved a method that used unique molecular identifiers. TCRdb redid the calling of the PCR reads with MiXCR, one entry per CDR3 protein. The table records 600,000 to 700,000 distinct CDR3 sequences, around 17% of them present only once. The sample was PBMCs from the stem cell graft donor, taken from the stem cell graft. These TCRs come from a human donor who donated a stem cell graft to a child with acute myeloid leukemia.

This clonotype was detected only a few times. V is TRBV6-1 and J is TRBJ2-7, with 10 positions matching TRBD1. The CDR3 consists of 15 residues. The V gene end was trimmed by 6 bases and the J gene end by 7 bases; junction bases not matched to a gene: 12. Germline V CDR1 and CDR2: MNHNS, SASEGT. The CDR3 here is CASRQPGQGIREQYF. Here the CDR3 DNA reads TGTGCCAGCAGGCAACCGGGACAGGGGATTAGGGAGCAGTACTTC.

The sample holds many counts of this clonotype. The V gene is TRBV20-1, the J gene TRBJ1-1; 9 bases fit TRBD1. Looked up from germline, CDR1 is DFQATT and CDR2 is SNEGSKA (reference sequence). The CDR3 is 14 residues long. The ends lost 6 bases at V and 4 bases at J; junction bases unmatched: 9. Written as DNA, the CDR3 is TGCAGTGCCCGGAGGGACAGGGCGGGCACTGAAGCTTTCTTT. As protein: CSARRDRAGTEAFF.

The chain combines TRBV29-1 with TRBJ2-3, with D tentatively TRBD2 (7 bases). The CDR3 length is 15 residues. CDR1 and CDR2 from the germline V gene are SQVTM and ANQGSEA. The V end lost 3 bases, the J end lost 3 bases, and 16 bases lay between the germline ends. This chain's CDR3 is CSVDDTGGRTDTQYF. CDR3 nucleotide sequence: TGCAGCGTTGACGATACGGGGGGCAGGACAGATACGCAGTATTTT.

This clonotype was recorded at least ten times. The genes are TRBV6-2 or TRBV6-3 and TRBJ2-7; D unresolved. This CDR3 region has 14 residues. V shed 2 bases and J shed 4 bases, with 12 bases lying between them. Germline CDR1 reads MNHEY; CDR2 reads SVGEGT. CDR3 sequence: CASSYPNRAYEQYF. In nucleotides, the CDR3 is TGTGCCAGCAGTTACCCGAACCGGGCGTACGAGCAGTACTTC.

This clonotype was picked up a small number of times. Written as DNA, the CDR3 is TGCAGCGTTGGCCGAGCGGGGGACCTCTACAATGAGCAGTTCTTC. This gives the protein CSVGRAGDLYNEQFF. The V call is TRBV29-1, the J call TRBJ2-1; TRBD2 aligns across 8 bases. CDR3 size: 15 residues. Germline V gives CDR1 SQVTM, CDR2 ANQGSEA. J was trimmed by 3 bases and V by 4 bases; bases with no gene match: 8.

The genes are TRBV12-3 or TRBV12-4 and TRBJ2-5; TRBD1 aligns across 8 bases. The V segment lost 4 bases and the J segment 5 bases; nucleotides outside the gene matches: 9. The CDR3 length is 15 residues. The CDR3 DNA reads TGTGCCAGCAGTTCCAGGACAGGGTGGAGGGAGACCCAGTACTTC. Translated: CASSSRTGWRETQYF.

This clonotype was seen at least ten times. The gene calls are TRBV20-1 and TRBJ2-7; 8 nucleotides agree with TRBD1. V dropped 1 base and J dropped 13; count of bases not matched to a gene: 9. The length of the CDR3 is 12 residues. The germline V gene encodes CDR1 DFQATT and CDR2 SNEGSKA (reference sequence). The CDR3 spells CSARVRGTGPYF. DNA for the CDR3: TGCAGTGCTAGAGTTAGGGGGACAGGCCCATACTTC.

A few counts support this clonotype. The gene calls are TRBV4-3 and TRBJ2-2, with D possibly TRBD1 on 6 matching bases. V lost 4 bases and J lost 4, with 13 bases in between. Germline V gene data show CDR1 as LGHNA and CDR2 as YSLEER. This CDR3 is built from 15 residues. CDR3 in amino acids: CASSRLLGATGELFF. In nucleotides, the CDR3 is TGCGCCAGCAGCCGCCTCCTGGGGGCCACCGGGGAGCTGTTTTTT.

This clonotype was observed at least ten times. J is TRBJ1-2 and V is TRBV5-6; 8 bases match TRBD1. This CDR3 region has 13 residues. The germline V gene has CDR1 SGHDT and CDR2 YYEEEE. Trimming took 2 bases from V and 6 from J; bases not matched to a gene: 3. The CDR3 nucleotides read TGTGCCAGCAGCTTACAGGGGGAGGATGGCTACACCTTC. Amino acids: CASSLQGEDGYTF.

This clonotype was counted only a few times. This chain connects TRBV20-1 to TRBJ2-4, with a tentative D call TRBD2 (7 bases). The germline V gene encodes CDR1 DFQATT and CDR2 SNEGSKA (reference sequence). The V end lost 1 base, the J end lost 2 bases, and 18 bases lay between the germline ends. This CDR3 region has 17 residues. For the CDR3, the DNA is TGCAGTGCTAGAGTAGGGGGGGCTCCGGGATCCAAAAACATTCAGTACTTC. Translation gives CSARVGGAPGSKNIQYF.

The V gene is TRBV7-2, the J gene TRBJ2-1; no clear D. CDR1 SGHTA and CDR2 FQGNSA come from the germline V gene. CDR3 length: 14 amino acids. V was clipped by 4 bases and J by 1 base, with 8 bases between them. The CDR3 spells CASSSSRSYNEQFF. In DNA form, the CDR3 reads TGTGCCAGCAGCTCCTCCAGATCCTACAATGAGCAGTTCTTC. Based on the CDR3 plus reference TRBV7-2 and TRBJ2-1, the full variable domain is GAGVSQSPSNKVTEKGKDVELRCDPISGHTALYWYRQSLGQGLEFLIYFQGNSAPDKSGLPSDRFSAERTGGSVSTLTIQRTQQEDSAVYLCASSSSRSYNEQFFGPGTRLTVL.

The V gene is TRBV12-3 or TRBV12-4, the J gene TRBJ2-7; D tentatively reads TRBD1 or TRBD2 (5 bases each). V lost 1 base to trimming and J lost 0 bases, with 13 bases between them. There are 16 residues in the CDR3. CDR3 in amino acids: CASSLGGTLSSYEQYF. CDR3 nucleotides: TGTGCCAGCAGTTTAGGAGGGACCCTGAGCTCCTACGAGCAGTACTTC.

This clonotype was found many times. The rearrangement links TRBV6-5 to TRBJ2-5, with D possibly TRBD1 on 6 matching bases. The germline gives CDR1 MNHEY, CDR2 SVGAGI. The CDR3 runs 14 residues. V dropped 4 bases and J dropped 5 bases, with 14 bases sitting between them. CDR3 bases: TGTGCCAGCAGTTCCCTCCCCACAGGGGAGACCCAGTACTTC. It specifies CASSSLPTGETQYF.

J is TRBJ2-3 and V is TRBV9, with a tentative D call TRBD2 (6 bases). The CDR3 length is 15 residues. Germline values: CDR1 SGDLS, CDR2 YYNGEE. Between the trimmed V and J ends, which lost 1 base and 3 bases, there was a span of 12 bases. The CDR3 sequence: CASSVFRGGTDTQYF. CDR3 nucleotides: TGTGCCAGCAGCGTATTTCGTGGGGGGACAGATACGCAGTATTTT. Drawing the rest from reference TRBV9 and TRBJ2-3, the complete variable domain is DSGVTQTPKHLITATGQRVTLRCSPRSGDLSVYWYQQSLDQGLQFLIQYYNGEERAKGNILERFSAQQFPDLHSELNLSSLELGDSALYFCASSVFRGGTDTQYFGPGTRLTVL.

Of note for this clonotype: Given a much more abundant clone one base away, this may be a read error. The CDR3 spells CSARREGGYGYNF. The CDR3 nucleotides read TGCAGTGCTAGACGAGAGGGCGGCTATGGCTACAACTTC. V is TRBV20-1 and J is TRBJ1-2, with unresolved D. CDR1 is DFQATT, CDR2 SNEGSKA, per germline (reference sequence). The CDR3 length is 13 residues.

This clonotype was observed many times. The genes are TRBV20-1 and TRBJ2-5; 14 bases agree with TRBD2. From germline, CDR1 is DFQATT and CDR2 SNEGSKA (reference sequence). The CDR3 spans 15 residues. V dropped 5 bases and J dropped 5; count of bases not matched to a gene: 7. The CDR3 loop is CSASGTSGGGETQYF. DNA of the CDR3: TGCAGTGCTTCCGGGACTAGCGGGGGAGGGGAGACCCAGTACTTC.

This chain connects TRBV7-8 to TRBJ1-1, with D unclear. This CDR3 contains 14 residues. The germline V and J ends were trimmed by 2 bases and 2 bases, with 9 bases remaining between them. Per the germline V gene, CDR1 is SGHVS and CDR2 is FQNEAQ. The CDR3 DNA is TGTGCCAGCAGCTTATTAGTAGGAAACACTGAAGCTTTCTTT. Encoded protein: CASSLLVGNTEAFF. Full variable domain (missing parts from reference TRBV7-8 and TRBJ1-1): GAGVSQSPRYKVAKRGQDVALRCDPISGHVSLFWYQQALGQGPEFLTYFQNEAQLDKSGLPSDRFFAERPEGSVSTLKIQRTQQEDSAVYLCASSLLVGNTEAFFGQGTRLTVV.

This clonotype was found many times. This chain uses TRBV27 with TRBJ1-1; 7 bases align to TRBD1. Germline-derived CDR1 and CDR2 are MNHEY and SMNVEV (reference sequence). J lost 4 bases, V lost 8 bases, and 10 bases had no gene match. This CDR3 spans 14 amino acids. CDR3 nucleotides: TGTGCCAGCTCCCGATCTGGGACAGTCACTGAAGCTTTCTTT. This translates into CASSRSGTVTEAFF.

At least ten counts were recorded for this clonotype. The chain carries TRBV5-1 and TRBJ1-1; 9 nucleotides line up with TRBD1. The V segment lost 0 bases and the J segment 4 bases; nucleotides outside the gene matches: 7. The CDR3 has 16 amino acids. Germline lookup yields CDR1 SGHRS and CDR2 YFSETQ. CDR3 DNA: TGCGCCAGCAGCTTGGACAGGGGGCGGATGGGCACTGAAGCTTTCTTT. Its translation: CASSLDRGRMGTEAFF.